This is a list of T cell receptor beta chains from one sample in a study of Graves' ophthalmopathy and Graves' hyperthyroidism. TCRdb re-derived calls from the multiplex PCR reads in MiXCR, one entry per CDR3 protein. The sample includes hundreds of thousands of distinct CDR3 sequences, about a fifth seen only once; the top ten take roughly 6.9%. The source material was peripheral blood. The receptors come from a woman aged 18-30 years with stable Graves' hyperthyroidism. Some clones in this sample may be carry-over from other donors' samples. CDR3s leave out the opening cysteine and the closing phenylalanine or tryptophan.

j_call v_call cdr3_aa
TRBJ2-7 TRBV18 ASSPFIPPYEQY
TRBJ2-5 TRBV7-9 ASSLRTGQGETQY
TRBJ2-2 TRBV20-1 SAHLNSGELF
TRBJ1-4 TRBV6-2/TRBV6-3 ASSYQNEKLF
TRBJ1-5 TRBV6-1 ASRMQGSSNQPQH
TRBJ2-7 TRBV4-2 ASSQVIFGLEVYEQY
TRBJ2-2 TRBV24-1 ATSVQGDTGELF
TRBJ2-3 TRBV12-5 ASGLVLGLERGAQY
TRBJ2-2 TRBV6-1 ASSRQGAGTGELF
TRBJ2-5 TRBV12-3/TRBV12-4 ASSPRRTGGLTQY
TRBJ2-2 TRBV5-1 ASRRTGVSTGELF
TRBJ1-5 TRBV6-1 ASSEVWGLGKVSNQPQH
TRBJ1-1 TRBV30 AWSDRDRGF
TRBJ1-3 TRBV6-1 ASSLVMSRSGNTIY
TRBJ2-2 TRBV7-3 ASSLQGRGGELF
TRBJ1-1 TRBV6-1 AAGGRVANTEAF
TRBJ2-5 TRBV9 ASSVLEGRAETQY
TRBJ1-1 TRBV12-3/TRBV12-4 ASSYGRGGTEAF
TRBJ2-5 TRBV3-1 ASSEAGGEETQY
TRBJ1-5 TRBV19 ASGQGVGQPQH
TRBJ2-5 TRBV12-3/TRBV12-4 ASSPDLAEKLQETQY
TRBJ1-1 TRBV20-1 SARRGQADRAF
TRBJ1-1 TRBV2 ASSHKQGNTEAF
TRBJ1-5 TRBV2 ASRAGTGGNQPQH
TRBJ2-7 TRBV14 ASSHRGRAYEQY
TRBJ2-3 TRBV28 ASSFVASGSIADTQY
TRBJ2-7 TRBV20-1 SATPDSQDYEQY
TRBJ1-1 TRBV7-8 ASRQRGESGPMNTEAF
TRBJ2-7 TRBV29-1 SVGGQAPYEQY
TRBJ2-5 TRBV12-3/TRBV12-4 ASSFTGRETQY
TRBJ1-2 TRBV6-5 ASSYGNSLPGYGYT
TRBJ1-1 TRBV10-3 AISEEFNTEAF
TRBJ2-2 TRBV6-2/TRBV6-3 ASRKLAGGPITGELF
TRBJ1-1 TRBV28 ASSAVGTGALNTEAF
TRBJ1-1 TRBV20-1 SASSGGQGSSTEAF
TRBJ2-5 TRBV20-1 SAKGGAEYFQETQY
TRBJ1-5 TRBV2 ASSPSNQPQH
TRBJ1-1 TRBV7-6 ASSPLVAFSTEAF
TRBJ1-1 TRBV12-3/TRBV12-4 ASSLGGSLNTEAF
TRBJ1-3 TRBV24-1 ATSETGSGNTIY
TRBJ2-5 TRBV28 ASSPGLARAETQY
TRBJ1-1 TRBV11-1 ASSRGQIQRGTEAF
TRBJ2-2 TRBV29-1 SALVSAVTGELF
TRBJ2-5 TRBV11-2 ASSLVVLAGGPQQETQY
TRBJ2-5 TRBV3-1 ASLRQGGEETQY
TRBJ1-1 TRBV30 AWIQYRGIQAF
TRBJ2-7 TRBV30 AWSVSGEQY
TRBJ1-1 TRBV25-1 ASGTDRASEAF
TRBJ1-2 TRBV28 ASSAPSRELDYGYT
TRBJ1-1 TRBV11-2 ASTKRVGGLNTEAF
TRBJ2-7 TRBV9 ASSVLASQSGEQY
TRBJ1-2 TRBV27 ASSLSHLTGASGYT
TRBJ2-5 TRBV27 ASSSDETQY
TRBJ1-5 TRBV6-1 ASSESPLPGNQPQH
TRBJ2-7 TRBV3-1 ASSRRGSYEQY
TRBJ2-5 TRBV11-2 ASSLSQLVQETQY
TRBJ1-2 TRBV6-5 ASSYSTPGDYGYT
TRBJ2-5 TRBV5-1 ASSLVTGGGETQY
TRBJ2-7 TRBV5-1 ASSLRDGEGKVYEQY